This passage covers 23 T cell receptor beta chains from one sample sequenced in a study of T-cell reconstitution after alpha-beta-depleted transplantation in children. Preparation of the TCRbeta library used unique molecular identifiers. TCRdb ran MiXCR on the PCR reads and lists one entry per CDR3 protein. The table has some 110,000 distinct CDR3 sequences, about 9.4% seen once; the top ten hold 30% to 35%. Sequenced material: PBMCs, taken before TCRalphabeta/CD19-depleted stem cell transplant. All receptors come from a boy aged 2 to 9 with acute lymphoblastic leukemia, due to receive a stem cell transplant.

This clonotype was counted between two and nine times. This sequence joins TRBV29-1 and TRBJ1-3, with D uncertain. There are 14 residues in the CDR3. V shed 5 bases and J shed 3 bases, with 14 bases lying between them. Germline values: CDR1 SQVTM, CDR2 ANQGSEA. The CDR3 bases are TGCAGCGTTATTACTTCGATCGGTGGAAACACCATATATTTT. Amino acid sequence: CSVITSIGGNTIYF.

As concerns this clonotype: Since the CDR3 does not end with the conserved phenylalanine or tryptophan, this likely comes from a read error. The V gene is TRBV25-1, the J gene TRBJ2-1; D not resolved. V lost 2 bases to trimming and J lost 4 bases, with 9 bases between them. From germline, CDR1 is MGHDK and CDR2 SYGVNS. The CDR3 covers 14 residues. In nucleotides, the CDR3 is TGTGCCAGCAGTGAAAGACAAGCATACAATGAGCAGTTCTGC. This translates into CASSERQAYNEQFC.

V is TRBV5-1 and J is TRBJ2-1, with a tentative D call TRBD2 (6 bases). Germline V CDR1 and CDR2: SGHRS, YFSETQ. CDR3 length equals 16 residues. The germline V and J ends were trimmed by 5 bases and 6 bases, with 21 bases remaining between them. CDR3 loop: CASSSTAGASANEQFF. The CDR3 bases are TGCGCCAGCAGTTCTACCGCCGGGGCTAGCGCCAATGAGCAGTTCTTC.

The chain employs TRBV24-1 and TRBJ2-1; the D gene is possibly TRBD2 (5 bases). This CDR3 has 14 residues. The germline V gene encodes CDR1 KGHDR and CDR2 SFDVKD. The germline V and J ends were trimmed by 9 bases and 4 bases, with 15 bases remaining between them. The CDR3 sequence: CATLIEDSYNEQFF. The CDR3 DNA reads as TGTGCCACCCTTATAGAGGACTCTTACAATGAGCAGTTCTTC.

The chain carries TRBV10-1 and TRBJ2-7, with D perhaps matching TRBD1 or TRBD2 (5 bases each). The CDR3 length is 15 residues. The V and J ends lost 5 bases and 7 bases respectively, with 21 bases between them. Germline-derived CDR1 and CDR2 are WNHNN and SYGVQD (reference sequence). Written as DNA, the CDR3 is TGCGCCAGCAGTACCGATTCGGGACGGCGTATTGAGCAGTACTTC. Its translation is CASSTDSGRRIEQYF.

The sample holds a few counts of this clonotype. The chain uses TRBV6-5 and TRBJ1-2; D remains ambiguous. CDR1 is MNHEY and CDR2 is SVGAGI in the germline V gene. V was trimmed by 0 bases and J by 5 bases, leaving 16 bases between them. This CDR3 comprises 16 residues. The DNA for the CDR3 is TGTGCCAGCAGTTACTCGGGTGAGACACCTTCATATGGCTACACCTTC. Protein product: CASSYSGETPSYGYTF.

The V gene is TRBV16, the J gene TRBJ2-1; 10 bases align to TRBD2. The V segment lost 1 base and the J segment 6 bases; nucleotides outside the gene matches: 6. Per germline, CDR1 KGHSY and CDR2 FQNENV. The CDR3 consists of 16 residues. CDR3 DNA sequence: TGTGCCAGCAGCCAATGGTCCGGACTAGCGGCCAATGAGCAGTTCTTC. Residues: CASSQWSGLAANEQFF. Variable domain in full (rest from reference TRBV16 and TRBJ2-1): GEEVAQTPKHLVRGEGQKAKLYCAPIKGHSYVFWYQQVLKNEFKFLISFQNENVFDETGMPKERFSAKCLPNSPCSLEIQATKLEDSAVYFCASSQWSGLAANEQFFGPGTRLTVL.

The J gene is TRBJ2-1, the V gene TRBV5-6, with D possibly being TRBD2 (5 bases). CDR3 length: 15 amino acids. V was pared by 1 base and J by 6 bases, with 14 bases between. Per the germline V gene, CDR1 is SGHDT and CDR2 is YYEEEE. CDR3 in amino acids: CASSLRFGVGNEQFF. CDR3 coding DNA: TGTGCCAGCAGCTTGCGGTTCGGGGTTGGCAATGAGCAGTTCTTC.

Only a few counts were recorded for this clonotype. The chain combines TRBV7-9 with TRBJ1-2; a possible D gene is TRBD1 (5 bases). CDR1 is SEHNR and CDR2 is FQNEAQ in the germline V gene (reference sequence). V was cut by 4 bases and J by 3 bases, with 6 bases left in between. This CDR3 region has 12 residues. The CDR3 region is CASSWGDYGYTF. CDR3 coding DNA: TGTGCCAGCAGCTGGGGGGACTATGGCTACACCTTC.

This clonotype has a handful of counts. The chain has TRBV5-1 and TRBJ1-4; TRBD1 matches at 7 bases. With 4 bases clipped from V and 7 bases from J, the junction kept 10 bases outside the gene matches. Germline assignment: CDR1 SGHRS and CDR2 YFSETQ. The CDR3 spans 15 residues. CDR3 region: CASSPLTGTSEKLFF. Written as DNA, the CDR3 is TGCGCCAGCAGCCCCCTGACAGGGACCTCTGAAAAACTGTTTTTT.

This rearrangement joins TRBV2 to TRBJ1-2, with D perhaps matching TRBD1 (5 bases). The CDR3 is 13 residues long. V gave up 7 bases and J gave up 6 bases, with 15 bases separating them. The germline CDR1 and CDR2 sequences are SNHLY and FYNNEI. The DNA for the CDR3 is TGTGCCAGCAAAGACCAGGGATACGATGGCTACACCTTC. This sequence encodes CASKDQGYDGYTF.

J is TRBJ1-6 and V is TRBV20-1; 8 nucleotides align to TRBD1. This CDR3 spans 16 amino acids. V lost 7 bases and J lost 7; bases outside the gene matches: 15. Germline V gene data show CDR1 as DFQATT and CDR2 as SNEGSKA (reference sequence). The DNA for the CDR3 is TGCAGTGACAAGCCGGGGCAGGGGGCAAGAAATTCACCCCTCCACTTT. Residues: CSDKPGQGARNSPLHF.

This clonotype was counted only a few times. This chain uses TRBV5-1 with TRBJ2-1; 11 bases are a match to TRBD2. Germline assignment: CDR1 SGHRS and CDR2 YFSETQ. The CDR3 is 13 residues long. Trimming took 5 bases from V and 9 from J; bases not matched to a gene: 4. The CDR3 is CASRLAGDLEQFF. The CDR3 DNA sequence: TGCGCCAGCAGACTAGCGGGAGACCTTGAGCAGTTCTTC.

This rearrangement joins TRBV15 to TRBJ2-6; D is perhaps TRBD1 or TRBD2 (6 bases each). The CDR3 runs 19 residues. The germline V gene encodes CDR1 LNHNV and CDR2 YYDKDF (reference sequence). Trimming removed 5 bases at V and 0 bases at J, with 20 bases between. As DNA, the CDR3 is TGTGCCACCAGCCGCCAAAAGGGGGGCGCTAGCTCTGGGGCCAACGTCCTGACTTTC. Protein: CATSRQKGGASSGANVLTF.

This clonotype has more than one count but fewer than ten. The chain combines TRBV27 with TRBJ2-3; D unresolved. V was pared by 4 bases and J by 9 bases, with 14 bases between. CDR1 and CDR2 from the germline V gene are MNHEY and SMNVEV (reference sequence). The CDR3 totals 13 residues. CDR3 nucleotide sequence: TGTGCCAGCAGTTCTACCCATGTTGGCACGCAGTATTTT. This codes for CASSSTHVGTQYF.

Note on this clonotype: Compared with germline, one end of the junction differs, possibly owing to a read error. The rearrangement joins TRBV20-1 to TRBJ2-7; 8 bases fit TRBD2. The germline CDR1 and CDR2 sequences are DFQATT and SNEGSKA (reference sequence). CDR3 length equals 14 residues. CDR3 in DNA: TGCAGTGGTAGACTAGCGATTCGGTCCTACGAGCAGTACTTC. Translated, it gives CSGRLAIRSYEQYF.

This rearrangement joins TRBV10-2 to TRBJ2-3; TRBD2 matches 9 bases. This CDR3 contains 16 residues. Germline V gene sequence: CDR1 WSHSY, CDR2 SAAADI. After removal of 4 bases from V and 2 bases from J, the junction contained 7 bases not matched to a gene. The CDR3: CASSAGSGRYTDTQYF. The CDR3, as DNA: TGCGCCAGCAGTGCAGGCAGCGGGAGGTACACAGATACGCAGTATTTT.

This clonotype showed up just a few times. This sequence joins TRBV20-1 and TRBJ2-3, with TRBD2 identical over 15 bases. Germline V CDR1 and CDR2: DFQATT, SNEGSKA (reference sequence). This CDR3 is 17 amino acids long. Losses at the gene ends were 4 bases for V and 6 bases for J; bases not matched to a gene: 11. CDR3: CSATGTSGRSRPDTQYF. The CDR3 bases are TGCAGTGCTACAGGGACTAGCGGGAGGTCCCGCCCGGATACGCAGTATTTT.

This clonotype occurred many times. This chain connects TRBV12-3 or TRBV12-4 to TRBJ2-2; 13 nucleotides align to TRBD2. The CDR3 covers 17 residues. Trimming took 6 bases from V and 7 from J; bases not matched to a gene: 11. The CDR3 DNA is TGTGCCAGCAGGTCAAGACTAGCGGGAGGTCGGGGCGGGGAGCTGTTTTTT. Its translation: CASRSRLAGGRGGELFF.

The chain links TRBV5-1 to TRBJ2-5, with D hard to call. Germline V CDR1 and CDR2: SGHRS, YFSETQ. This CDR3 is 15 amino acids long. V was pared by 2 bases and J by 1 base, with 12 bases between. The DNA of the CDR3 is TGCGCCAGCAGCTTTCAACAGAGCCTCCAAGAGACCCAGTACTTC. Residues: CASSFQQSLQETQYF.

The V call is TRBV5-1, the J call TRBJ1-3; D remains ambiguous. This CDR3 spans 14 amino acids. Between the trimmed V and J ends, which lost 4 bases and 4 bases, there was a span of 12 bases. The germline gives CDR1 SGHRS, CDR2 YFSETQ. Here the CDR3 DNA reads TGCGCCAGCAGCCTGCCGGGCTCCGGAAACACCATATATTTT. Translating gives CASSLPGSGNTIYF.

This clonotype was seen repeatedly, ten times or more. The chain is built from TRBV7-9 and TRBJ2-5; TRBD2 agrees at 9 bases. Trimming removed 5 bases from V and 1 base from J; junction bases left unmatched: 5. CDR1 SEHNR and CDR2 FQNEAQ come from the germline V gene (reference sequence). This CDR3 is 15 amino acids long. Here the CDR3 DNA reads TGTGCCAGCAGCCCGGGACTAGCTAGCCAAGAGACCCAGTACTTC. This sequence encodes CASSPGLASQETQYF.

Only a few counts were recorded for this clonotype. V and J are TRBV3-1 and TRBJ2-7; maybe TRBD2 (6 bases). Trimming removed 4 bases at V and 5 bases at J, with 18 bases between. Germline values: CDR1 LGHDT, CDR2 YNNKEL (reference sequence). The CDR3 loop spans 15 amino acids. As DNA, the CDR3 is TGTGCCAGCAGCCCCCTCAGGACTACGGGTGACGAGCAGTACTTC. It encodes CASSPLRTTGDEQYF.